The T cell receptor beta chain described here comes from a study of shared clonotypes between healthy human individuals (dated by TCRdb to 2018 to 2020). Regarding the complete study: A couple of women and a few men aged 18 to 49 years were included in the cohort. For each donor, CD4 naive and CD4 memory were each run on three plates, CD8 naive on two plates, and CD8 memory on one plate. The study deeply sequenced blood TCR repertoires of about five healthy adults to estimate repertoire size and the extent of clonotype sharing between individuals. To increase sequencing depth and limit assay-specific biases, TCR repertoire library preparation and sequencing were carried out by different laboratories using diverse techniques. Per donor, leukapheresis produced somewhere between about 0.94 and 8.9 billion PBMCs. General study outcomes and caveats: Even with the large sequencing depth, rarefaction of the sorted-subset datasets indicated that sequencing was incomplete. Sampling was restricted to blood, and TCR repertoires in tissues likely differ from the TCR repertoires found in blood. Based on pairwise subsampling, the degree of clonotype sharing among donors was expected to be affected by sequencing depth. Sharing across a few donors was observed for approximately 4.6% of naive CD4, over 3% of naive CD8, about 2.3% of memory CD4, and roughly 0.4% of memory CD8 clonotypes. Estimated clonotype richness was generally larger for naive than for memory subsets. Higher generation probabilities were observed for clonotypes shared by all four sorted-subset donors than for non-shared clonotypes. Because the study included a small number of donors, the genetic and exposure-history diversity represented was limited.

Of note for this clone: Its target antigen remains unknown. Base-call qualities are not available, and no considerably larger clone is one nucleotide away.

The V end loses 2 bases and the J end loses 4 bases, and a stretch of 13 bases separates them. CDR1 WNHNN and CDR2 SYGVQD are derived from the germline V gene (reference sequence). The cysteine opens and the phenylalanine closes a CDR3 of 15 amino acids. Left in the record is the CDR3 DNA by itself, 45 bases read in frame from the first base. CD8 naive samples consisted of CD45RO-negative cells that were positively selected for CCR7, yielding a CD45RA+CCR7+ population without TemRA cells. Healthy HIV-negative adults with no recently reported acute infections or vaccinations were included as donors. All donors were Caucasian adults living in Nashville, Tennessee, USA. After blood collection by leukapheresis, PBMCs were isolated using Ficoll-Histopaque density gradient centrifugation and then cryopreserved in the vapor phase of liquid nitrogen. Analytical flow cytometry was used to check the purity and quantity of every magnetically sorted T cell population. Genomic DNA was isolated from each sorted fraction and quantified by UV absorbance on a Nanodrop 2000c.

Using the deep immunoSEQ assay, TCR CDR3 regions were amplified from genomic DNA by multiplex PCR. Genomic DNA extracted from each cell subset was distributed evenly over all wells of several immunoSEQ 96-well plates, and each plate served as one replicate. For sorted subsets, each replicate PCR was loaded with around 200 ng genomic DNA, equivalent to about 33,000 T cell genomes. Purified libraries were quantified with a Qubit 3.0 fluorometer, sized on a Bioanalyzer 2100, and re-quantified with the KAPA Library Quantification kit. Every immunoSEQ 96-well plate was sequenced on a dedicated single-read 150-cycle Illumina NextSeq 550 flow cell. Under the source paper's analysis protocol: Because only junctional sequences without quality scores were contained in the immunoSEQ output, filtering matching that applied to full-length reads could not be performed. To assign V/J genes and CDR3, sequences were annotated using PyIR, a Python wrapper for IgBLAST v1.9, with IMGT germline references. Reads were removed for weak V/J assignments (E-value above 1e-6), missing CDR3, stop codons, out-of-frame junctions, or ambiguous translated residues. V3J clonotypes were defined as sequences sharing an identical inferred V gene, J gene, and CDR3 amino acid sequence. Percentage overlap between repertoires was computed as shared unique clonotypes divided by the size of the smaller repertoire. Three approaches were used to assess repertoire richness: RTK rarefaction, the Chao1 estimator, and Recon v2.1 estimates of unobserved clonotypes. Generation probabilities were computed with OLGA for all TCRbeta clonotypes obtained by the gDNA method from several donors. TCRdb took over this immuneACCESS table, retaining in-frame rearrangements with V and J assigned. Such tables are incomplete; in checked studies, under half of the missing clones stem from an unresolved V gene, and the remainder is unexplained. The DNA was the basis for D and trimming; V, J and clone size are from that table. The sample has approximately 810,000 clones on record, about 91% of them singletons. 24% of the sample is held by the ten biggest clonotypes.

Specimen: naive CD8+ T cells sorted from blood. The cell subset or site label, read with the paper, signifies: CD45RA+CCR7+. The chain is made from TRBV10-1 and TRBJ2-3, with the identity of the D gene unclear. The TCR sequence derives from a man younger than 40 in good health. The DNA is TGCGCCAGCAGTGAGACCCCGTCCCCCCCAGATACGCAGTATTTT. Protein translation: CASSETPSPPDTQYF.